Following are 10 T cell receptor beta chains from one sample sequenced in a study of CD8 T cells in ankylosing spondylitis. Study findings and constraints: Characteristic, it appeared, of ankylosing spondylitis blood was a TCR beta motif of about eight highly homologous variants.

TCRdb reanalysed the 5' RACE reads using MiXCR and keeps one entry per CDR3 protein. Of approximately 400,000 distinct CDR3 sequences in the sample, around 26% are singletons; the top ten hold 0.89%. These receptors' antigens are unknown. Sequencing was performed on blood, either unsorted or a sorted T cell fraction (not recorded which). The origin of the receptors is a male donor with ankylosing spondylitis.

This clonotype was observed a handful of times. CDR3 DNA: TGCGCCAGCAGCTTGGGAGGGACCGGGACCTACGAGCAGTACTTC. Protein sequence: CASSLGGTGTYEQYF. V usage is TRBV5-1 and J usage is TRBJ2-7, with D possibly called TRBD1 or TRBD2 (5 bases each). CDR1 and CDR2 (germline): SGHRS, YFSETQ. V dropped 0 bases and J dropped 2 bases, with 12 bases sitting between them. This CDR3 comprises 15 residues. The whole variable domain, filled in from reference TRBV5-1 and TRBJ2-7, reads KAGVTQTPRYLIKTRGQQVTLSCSPISGHRSVSWYQQTPGQGLQFLFEYFSETQRNKGNFPGRFSGRQFSNSRSEMNVSTLELGDSALYLCASSLGGTGTYEQYFGPGTRLTVT.

The V gene is TRBV4-2, the J gene TRBJ1-4, with 7 bases lining up with TRBD1. After removal of 4 bases from V and 3 bases from J, the junction contained 5 bases not matched to a gene. Germline V gene data show CDR1 as LGHNA and CDR2 as YNFKEQ. The CDR3 runs 15 residues. The CDR3 region is CASSPFGQANEKLFF. The CDR3 nucleotides read TGTGCCAGCAGCCCCTTCGGACAGGCTAATGAAAAACTGTTTTTT.

V is TRBV20-1 and J is TRBJ2-1; 7 nucleotides align to TRBD1. Trimming cost V 5 bases and J 4 bases; bases outside gene matches: 5. Per the germline V gene, CDR1 is DFQATT and CDR2 is SNEGSKA (reference sequence). CDR3 length: 13 amino acids. This CDR3 is CSAGPGQYNEQFF. The CDR3 DNA follows: TGCAGTGCTGGCCCGGGACAGTACAATGAGCAGTTCTTC.

This clonotype has only one observation. The J gene is TRBJ2-2, the V gene TRBV11-2; D is possibly TRBD1 (6 bases). V was clipped by 1 base and J by 6 bases, with 18 bases between them. The V gene's germline CDR1 is SGHAT and CDR2 FQNNGV. The length of the CDR3 is 17 residues. CDR3 sequence reads: CASSLVGLVQGAGELFF. The CDR3 nucleotides are TGTGCCAGCAGCTTAGTGGGTCTGGTACAGGGAGCCGGGGAGCTGTTTTTT.

The V gene is TRBV15, the J gene TRBJ2-5; D is perhaps TRBD1 or TRBD2 (6 bases each). Per germline, CDR1 LNHNV and CDR2 YYDKDF (reference sequence). The V end was cut by 1 base, the J end by 5 bases, with 11 bases between. CDR3 length: 14 residues. The CDR3 loop reads CATSRVGGVETQYF. CDR3 DNA sequence: TGTGCCACCAGCAGAGTGGGGGGCGTGGAGACCCAGTACTTC.

This clonotype showed up just a few times. The V gene is TRBV12-3 or TRBV12-4, the J gene TRBJ1-5, with D unclear. V was shortened by 0 bases and J by 3 bases, with 12 bases between the two germline ends. The CDR3 has 16 residues. CDR3 in DNA: TGTGCCAGCAGTTTAGCGGGTCGCAGCCACAATCAGCCCCAGCATTTT. Translating gives CASSLAGRSHNQPQHF.

This clonotype was seen a handful of times. CDR3 nucleotides: TGCAGCGTTGAAGGGACTAGCGGGAGGAGGGTAGATGATGAGCAGTTCTTC. It is translated as CSVEGTSGRRVDDEQFF. The chain combines TRBV29-1 with TRBJ2-1; 14 positions agree with TRBD2. The CDR3 spans 17 residues. V lost 1 base to trimming and J lost 8 bases; unmatched junction nucleotides: 10. Per germline, CDR1 SQVTM and CDR2 ANQGSEA.

The chain's CDR3 is CASSLEAGGPYEQYF. The CDR3 bases are TGTGCCAGCAGCTTAGAGGCGGGAGGACCCTACGAGCAGTACTTC. The V and J genes are TRBV7-6 and TRBJ2-7, with 8 bases identical to TRBD2. This CDR3 spans 15 amino acids. The germline V gene encodes CDR1 SGHVS and CDR2 FNYEAQ. With 1 base clipped from V and 2 bases from J, the junction kept 4 bases outside the gene matches.

This clonotype has just a few counts. This rearrangement joins TRBV7-2 to TRBJ2-7, with a tentative D call TRBD2 (5 bases). CDR1 and CDR2 from the germline V gene are SGHTA and FQGNSA. CDR3 length: 12 residues. Trimming took 6 bases from V and 6 from J, leaving 12 bases between them. CDR3 sequence (DNA): TGTGCCAGCAGATCGGGGATTAGCGAGCAGTACTTC. Its protein product is CASRSGISEQYF.

This clonotype was picked up a small number of times. V is TRBV10-3 and J is TRBJ1-2; TRBD1 matches at 12 bases. The ends lost 6 bases at V and 4 bases at J; junction bases unmatched: 12. Germline loops: CDR1 ENHRY, CDR2 SYGVKD. This CDR3 spans 17 amino acids. The CDR3 spells CAISHRDRGHSTYGYTF. CDR3 DNA: TGTGCCATCAGCCACCGGGACAGGGGGCACAGTACCTATGGCTACACCTTC.